The 9 T cell receptor beta chains below were found in one sample sequenced in a study of blood T cell repertoires in COVID-19. The repertoire was sequenced with immunoSEQ multiplex PCR; TCRdb's copy has only in-frame clones and lacks some. Of a few hundred thousand clones listed, about four fifths are singletons. The specimen was peripheral blood. These receptors all stem from a woman aged 50 to 60 with acute or convalescent COVID-19.

This chain joins TRBV29-1 and TRBJ1-1; 7 nucleotides match TRBD1. V shed 3 bases, J shed 10 bases, and the junction held 8 bases outside the gene matches. CDR1 and CDR2 from the germline V gene are SQVTM and ANQGSEA. This CDR3 has 12 amino acids. CDR3 amino acids: CSVDEEGAGAFF. The CDR3 DNA reads TGCAGCGTTGATGAAGAGGGGGCGGGAGCTTTCTTT.

The chain recombines TRBV3-1 (or the pseudogene TRBV3-2) with TRBJ1-1; TRBD1 matches at 7 bases. Looked up from germline, CDR1 is LGHDT and CDR2 is YNNKEL (reference sequence). The V segment lost 1 base and the J segment 1 base; nucleotides outside the gene matches: 6. The CDR3 consists of 16 residues. The CDR3 loop is CASSQVRDRANTEAFF. The CDR3 nucleotides are TGTGCCAGCAGCCAAGTTAGAGACAGGGCGAACACTGAAGCTTTCTTT.

The table lists this clone with many counts. This chain connects TRBV4-1 to TRBJ2-1, with TRBD2 identical over 12 bases. V was clipped by 6 bases and J by 1 base; unmatched bases: 4. Per germline, CDR1 MGHRA and CDR2 YSYEKL. This CDR3 is 16 amino acids long. DNA for the CDR3: TGCGCCAGCAGGCCGACTAGCGGGAGTTCCTACAATGAGCAGTTCTTC. Translated, it gives CASRPTSGSSYNEQFF.

The chain carries TRBV29-1 and TRBJ2-5, with D perhaps matching TRBD2 (6 bases). The germline gives CDR1 SQVTM, CDR2 ANQGSEA. The CDR3 has 12 amino acids. V dropped 1 base and J dropped 3 bases, with 6 bases sitting between them. CDR3 region: CSVEASEETQYF. The CDR3 bases are TGCAGCGTTGAAGCTAGCGAAGAGACCCAGTACTTC.

V gene TRBV18 combines with J gene TRBJ2-5; 7 bases are shared with TRBD1. The J segment lost 2 bases and the V segment lost 3 bases, leaving 6 bases of the junction unmatched. Per germline, CDR1 KGHSH and CDR2 LQKENI. CDR3 length equals 15 residues. The CDR3 spells CASSPSYRGQETQYF. As DNA, the CDR3 is TGTGCCAGCTCACCGAGTTACAGGGGTCAAGAGACCCAGTACTTC.

The genes are TRBV9 and TRBJ1-5; D is undetermined. The CDR3 loop spans 13 amino acids. Trimming cost V 0 bases and J 4 bases, with 5 bases left between them. The germline CDR1 and CDR2 sequences are SGDLS and YYNGEE. Written as DNA, the CDR3 is TGTGCCAGCAGCGTAGCGGGGAATCAGCCCCAGCATTTT. This gives the protein CASSVAGNQPQHF.

This chain joins TRBV30 and TRBJ1-2, with a tentative D call TRBD1 (5 bases). The CDR3 covers 14 residues. Germline V CDR1 and CDR2: GTSNPN, SVGIG (reference sequence). V lost 2 bases and J lost 8, with 18 bases in between. CDR3 nucleotide sequence: TGTGCCTGGAGTAGCTTCAGGGAAGTGGGCGGCTACACCTTC. Encoded protein: CAWSSFREVGGYTF. Complete variable domain (other parts from reference TRBV30 and TRBJ1-2): SQTIHQWPATLVQPVGSPLSLECTVEGTSNPNLYWYRQAAGRGLQLLFYSVGIGQISSEVPQNLSASRPQDRQFILSSKKLLLSDSGFYLCAWSSFREVGGYTFGSGTRLTVV.

The chain's CDR3 is CASSLDQNSGSNEQFF. DNA for the CDR3: TGTGCCAGCAGCTTAGACCAAAATAGCGGGTCCAATGAGCAGTTCTTC. The genes are TRBV7-2 and TRBJ2-1; 7 bases align to TRBD2. Germline CDR1 reads SGHTA; CDR2 reads FQGNSA. After removal of 1 base from V and 6 bases from J, the junction contained 9 bases not matched to a gene. The CDR3 totals 16 residues.

J is TRBJ2-7 and V is TRBV6-6, with unresolved D. This CDR3 has 14 residues. Germline lookup yields CDR1 MNHNY and CDR2 SVGAGI (reference sequence). The germline V and J ends were trimmed by 4 bases and 6 bases, with 16 bases remaining between them. The CDR3 protein is CASSWVPPRSEQYF. CDR3 coding DNA: TGTGCCAGCAGTTGGGTCCCACCCAGGTCCGAGCAGTACTTC.